Following are 4 T cell receptor beta chains from one sample sequenced in a study of cytomegalovirus exposure and HLA in healthy donors. PCR used 60 Vbeta primers and 13 Jbeta primers. Repertoires were generated with immunoSEQ multiplex PCR, while TCRdb's copy carries only in-frame clones and drops some. The sample gives over 200,000 clones, more than 75% of which show up once; over 1% is in the top ten. Material: PBMCs. Receptor source: a human donor in good health.

V is TRBV7-9 and J is TRBJ2-7; 14 bases map to TRBD2. Trimming cost V 4 bases and J 6 bases; bases outside gene matches: 5. There are 15 residues in the CDR3. From germline, CDR1 is SEHNR and CDR2 FQNEAQ (reference sequence). Written as DNA, the CDR3 is TGTGCCAGCAGCTGGGGACTAGCGGGAGTACGCGAGCAGTACTTC. It translates to CASSWGLAGVREQYF.

The chain is built from TRBV4-1 and TRBJ2-5, with TRBD1 identical over 11 bases. Germline assignment: CDR1 MGHRA and CDR2 YSYEKL. The CDR3 sequence is 15 residues long. V gave up 5 bases and J gave up 5 bases; unmatched junction bases: 7. The CDR3: CASSLRTGGTETQYF. In nucleotides, the CDR3 is TGCGCCAGCAGCTTACGGACAGGGGGCACCGAGACCCAGTACTTC.

J is TRBJ2-2 and V is TRBV9; 10 bases are shared with TRBD1. The CDR3 sequence is 18 residues long. The germline CDR1 and CDR2 sequences are SGDLS and YYNGEE. J lost 6 bases, V lost 0 bases, and 11 bases had no gene match. CDR3 amino acids: CASSVVAGDRGLPGELFF. CDR3 bases: TGTGCCAGCAGCGTAGTGGCTGGGGACAGGGGTCTCCCCGGGGAGCTGTTTTTT.

This clone was counted a few times. The chain recombines TRBV5-5 with TRBJ2-7; TRBD1 aligns across 8 bases. Trimming at V came to 0 bases and at J to 5 bases, leaving 4 bases not matched to a gene. The CDR3 extends over 14 amino acids. CDR1 is SGHKS and CDR2 is YYEKEE in the germline V gene (reference sequence). In DNA, the CDR3 is TGTGCCAGCAGCTTGGGACAGGGGATACACGAGCAGTACTTC. This translates into CASSLGQGIHEQYF.